This T cell receptor (beta chain) is drawn from a study of blood T cell repertoires in COVID-19. Study at large: From T cells, B-cell-depleted T cells, or PBMCs came the material, which was cDNA or gDNA.

Losses at the gene ends were 5 bases for V and 4 bases for J; bases not matched to a gene: 10. The CDR3 length is 16 residues. Germline assignment: CDR1 SGHRS and CDR2 YFSETQ. Under the authors' procedure: Quantification of nucleated cells was approximated via reference gene primer amplification. Produced via immunoSEQ multiplex PCR; TCRdb's table is partial and in-frame only. The D gene and trimming were derived from the DNA, and the V and J assignments and clone size from that table. Among about 110,000 clones listed, over 70% were seen once. The rearrangement uses TRBV5-1 and TRBJ1-4, with 8 bases that match TRBD1. This TCR was recovered from a human donor with acute or convalescent COVID-19. The donor label of this sample is uncertain. Sequences were obtained from peripheral blood. DNA of the CDR3: TGCGCCAGCAGTTCAATAGGGACAGGTGTTAATGAAAAACTGTTTTTT. Its translation: CASSSIGTGVNEKLFF.